A single sample is the source of the 30 T cell receptor beta chains below, sequenced in a study of T cell responses to AZD1222 COVID-19 vaccine. Assay: immunoSEQ multiplex PCR; the TCRdb copy retains only in-frame clones and omits some. The sample has 150,000 to 200,000 clones, 90% seen once. The source material was peripheral blood, sampled 28 days after the second AZD1222 dose. The receptors were sampled from an adult who received the AZD1222 COVID-19 vaccine.

The genes are TRBV28 and TRBJ2-1; D may correspond to TRBD1 or TRBD2 (6 bases each). V was clipped by 7 bases and J by 0 bases, with 16 bases between them. CDR1 and CDR2 from the germline V gene are MDHEN and SYDVKM. This CDR3 comprises 16 residues. The CDR3 DNA follows: TGTGCCAGCATATCCGGGGGCAAAAACTCCTACAATGAGCAGTTCTTC. This translates into CASISGGKNSYNEQFF.

The table lists this clone with a count of one. CDR3 sequence (DNA): TGTGCCACCCGGGGGCCCAGTAATGAAAAACTGTTTTTT. Its translation is CATRGPSNEKLFF. The rearrangement links TRBV15 to TRBJ1-4; perhaps TRBD1 as D (6 bases). The V gene's germline CDR1 is LNHNV and CDR2 YYDKDF (reference sequence). The CDR3 length is 13 residues. Trimming removed 8 bases at V and 4 bases at J, with 11 bases between.

V is TRBV10-3 and J is TRBJ1-5; D not resolved. Germline V gene sequence: CDR1 ENHRY, CDR2 SYGVKD. The V end lost 8 bases, the J end lost 1 base, and 12 bases lay between the germline ends. The CDR3 consists of 14 residues. For the CDR3, the DNA is TGTGCCATCTCGTCGGCGGGGAGCAATCAGCCCCAGCATTTT. Translation: CAISSAGSNQPQHF.

V and J are TRBV4-1 and TRBJ2-7; D not certain. V lost 9 bases, J lost 2 bases, and 11 bases lay in between. The V gene's germline CDR1 is MGHRA and CDR2 YSYEKL. CDR3 length: 12 residues. The CDR3: CARGMTAYEQYF. The CDR3 DNA reads TGCGCCAGGGGGATGACGGCCTACGAGCAGTACTTC.

The chain recombines TRBV10-3 with TRBJ1-5, with a tentative D call TRBD1 (5 bases). Germline V gene lookup returns CDR1 ENHRY and CDR2 SYGVKD. V was clipped by 6 bases and J by 4 bases, with 10 bases between them. The CDR3 sequence is 13 residues long. The CDR3 sequence is CAIRLDTNQPQHF. CDR3 nucleotide sequence: TGTGCCATCAGATTGGACACAAATCAGCCCCAGCATTTT.

The CDR3 spells CASSSSRDRGLYQPQHF. CDR3 coding DNA: TGTGCCAGCAGTTCATCCCGGGACAGGGGGCTCTATCAGCCCCAGCATTTT. The chain combines TRBV28 with TRBJ1-5, with 12 bases that match TRBD1. Germline values: CDR1 MDHEN, CDR2 SYDVKM. This CDR3 is 17 amino acids long. J lost 5 bases, V lost 4 bases, and 9 bases had no gene match.

The chain recombines TRBV10-2 with TRBJ2-7, with 8 nucleotides matching TRBD1. The CDR3 contains 13 residues. Germline-derived CDR1 and CDR2 are WSHSY and SAAADI. J lost 6 bases, V lost 6 bases, and 7 bases had no gene match. DNA for the CDR3: TGCGCCAGCAGATGGCAGGGGGCGAGCGAGCAGTACTTC. Translating it yields CASRWQGASEQYF.

This clone appeared a single time. The V gene is TRBV19, the J gene TRBJ1-1; D is unclear. The V end lost 4 bases, the J end lost 11 bases, and 14 bases lay between the germline ends. The germline V gene has CDR1 LNHDA and CDR2 SQIVND (reference sequence). There are 12 residues in the CDR3. The CDR3 DNA reads as TGTGCCAGTAGTACCCCCCCGGGCGCGGCTTTCTTT. It yields the protein CASSTPPGAAFF.

V is TRBV28 and J is TRBJ1-2; no firm D call. The CDR3 has 12 residues. The germline V and J ends were trimmed by 8 bases and 6 bases, with 13 bases remaining between them. Germline-derived CDR1 and CDR2 are MDHEN and SYDVKM. This CDR3 reads CASGRVDDGYTF. The CDR3 region has the DNA TGTGCCAGCGGTCGGGTAGATGATGGCTACACCTTC.

This chain connects TRBV20-1 to TRBJ1-2; TRBD1 might be the D (5 bases). CDR3 length: 14 residues. Per the germline V gene, CDR1 is DFQATT and CDR2 is SNEGSKA (reference sequence). The V end was cut by 3 bases, the J end by 0 bases, with 11 bases between. Here the CDR3 reads CSASRQIPNYGYTF. In nucleotides, the CDR3 is TGCAGTGCTAGTCGACAGATTCCTAACTATGGCTACACCTTC.

This clone was seen more than once but under ten times. The rearrangement uses TRBV7-9 and TRBJ2-1; D unresolved. V gave up 3 bases and J gave up 9 bases, with 9 bases separating them. In germline, CDR1 is SEHNR, CDR2 FQNEAQ (reference sequence). There are 12 residues in the CDR3. The CDR3 nucleotides read TGTGCCAGCAGCTTCTCTGCCGGTGAGCAGTTCTTC. Amino acid sequence: CASSFSAGEQFF.

Worth noting for this clone: In the same sample, other DNA sequences code for this CDR3. The chain couples TRBV18 to TRBJ2-3; 14 positions match TRBD2. Germline V CDR1 and CDR2: KGHSH, LQKENI. The CDR3 extends over 17 amino acids. V was clipped by 0 bases and J by 1 base; unmatched bases: 0. The CDR3 reads CASSPPGLAGGTDTQYF. Here the CDR3 DNA reads TGTGCCAGCTCACCACCGGGACTAGCGGGGGGCACAGATACGCAGTATTTT.

The genes are TRBV27 and TRBJ1-5; D is unresolved. This CDR3 comprises 22 residues. V was trimmed by 1 base and J by 0 bases, leaving 28 bases between them. Looked up from germline, CDR1 is MNHEY and CDR2 is SMNVEV (reference sequence). The CDR3 DNA reads as TGTGCCAGCAGTTTATTAGGATTTAGGCAGGCCTGTCTCTGGGATAGCAATCAGCCCCAGCATTTT. This sequence encodes CASSLLGFRQACLWDSNQPQHF.

The V and J genes are TRBV2 and TRBJ1-4, with 8 bases that match TRBD1. The trim removed 5 bases at V and 3 bases at J, leaving 5 bases unmatched. The germline V gene encodes CDR1 SNHLY and CDR2 FYNNEI. The CDR3 totals 15 residues. DNA for the CDR3: TGTGCCAGCAGTCTGCAGGGGGCAGCTAATGAAAAACTGTTTTTT. This translates into CASSLQGAANEKLFF.

This chain joins TRBV2 and TRBJ1-2; 8 bases match TRBD1. Germline loops: CDR1 SNHLY, CDR2 FYNNEI. The CDR3 loop spans 15 amino acids. V trimming: 6 bases; J trimming: 4 bases; junction bases outside the gene matches: 10. The CDR3 loop reads CASRETGALGYGYTF. CDR3 bases: TGTGCCAGCAGGGAGACAGGGGCATTGGGCTATGGCTACACCTTC.

This rearrangement joins TRBV7-9 to TRBJ1-3; 7 bases are a match to TRBD1. Germline CDR1 is SEHNR and CDR2 is FQNEAQ (reference sequence). This CDR3 contains 14 residues. V gave up 5 bases and J gave up 2 bases; unmatched junction bases: 3. The CDR3 DNA is TGTGCCAGCAGCACACAGGGGACTGGAAACACCATATATTTT. Translating it yields CASSTQGTGNTIYF.

The rearrangement uses TRBV6-5 and TRBJ2-3; D unresolved. V was cut by 11 bases and J by 0 bases, with 9 bases left in between. From germline, CDR1 is MNHEY and CDR2 SVGAGI. The CDR3 totals 12 residues. The CDR3 DNA reads TGTGCCTCTGGCCTTAGCACAGATACGCAGTATTTT. This gives the protein CASGLSTDTQYF.

The V call is TRBV4-1, the J call TRBJ2-7; possibly TRBD1 for D (5 bases). Between the trimmed V and J ends, which lost 0 bases and 2 bases, there was a span of 8 bases. CDR1 is MGHRA, CDR2 YSYEKL, per germline. This CDR3 has 14 amino acids. This chain's CDR3 is CASSQEGAPYEQYF. The CDR3 DNA reads as TGCGCCAGCAGCCAAGAAGGGGCGCCCTACGAGCAGTACTTC.

The chain combines TRBV7-8 with TRBJ2-2; D is perhaps TRBD2 (5 bases). The length of the CDR3 is 18 residues. Germline V lookup: CDR1 SGHVS, CDR2 FQNEAQ. Between the trimmed V and J ends, which lost 4 bases and 4 bases, there was a span of 22 bases. Here the CDR3 DNA reads TGTGCCAGCAGCTCCTTAAGCGTAACGGGAACGGTCACCGGGGAGCTGTTTTTT. This gives the protein CASSSLSVTGTVTGELFF. The complete variable domain, with remaining parts taken from reference TRBV7-8 and TRBJ2-2, reads GAGVSQSPRYKVAKRGQDVALRCDPISGHVSLFWYQQALGQGPEFLTYFQNEAQLDKSGLPSDRFFAERPEGSVSTLKIQRTQQEDSAVYLCASSSLSVTGTVTGELFFGEGSRLTVL.

The rearrangement joins TRBV5-1 to TRBJ2-7; the D is unclear. This CDR3 comprises 13 residues. The germline V gene has CDR1 SGHRS and CDR2 YFSETQ. The V and J ends lost 2 bases and 0 bases respectively, with 6 bases between them. The chain's CDR3 is CASSFRSSYEQYF. The CDR3 DNA reads as TGCGCCAGCAGCTTTCGTAGCTCCTACGAGCAGTACTTC.

This clone was seen a handful of times. Additional DNA sequences in this sample encode the identical CDR3. The chain couples TRBV6-6 to TRBJ1-3; the D is unclear. V lost 0 bases and J 0 bases, leaving 6 bases between the germline ends. The CDR3 is 15 amino acids. Germline V gene data show CDR1 as MNHNY and CDR2 as SVGAGI (reference sequence). The CDR3 DNA reads as TGTGCCAGCAGTTACTCCAAAGTCTCTGGAAACACCATATATTTT. This gives the protein CASSYSKVSGNTIYF.

DNA of the CDR3: TGTGCCAGCTATACAGGGGGCGCAAGTCGCCCTGAAGCTTTCTTT. Translating it yields CASYTGGASRPEAFF. The chain carries TRBV6-5 and TRBJ1-1, with TRBD1 matching over 9 bases. CDR3 size: 15 residues. Unmatched junction bases numbered 13, after V lost 8 bases and J lost 6 bases. Per germline, CDR1 MNHEY and CDR2 SVGAGI.

The rearrangement links TRBV9 to TRBJ2-3; 10 bases are a match to TRBD2. CDR3 size: 17 residues. Germline V gives CDR1 SGDLS, CDR2 YYNGEE. V lost 1 base, J lost 4 bases, and 9 bases stayed unmatched. The CDR3 loop is CASSVRAGGPSADTQYF. The CDR3 DNA follows: TGTGCCAGCAGCGTACGAGCGGGAGGGCCCTCCGCAGATACGCAGTATTTT.

The chain recombines TRBV19 with TRBJ2-7, with 8 positions matching TRBD1. The CDR3 contains 14 residues. J was trimmed by 6 bases and V by 6 bases; bases with no gene match: 10. Germline values: CDR1 LNHDA, CDR2 SQIVND (reference sequence). The DNA for the CDR3 is TGTGCCAGTAGGCTGGACAGGGATGGATCCGAGCAGTACTTC. Protein product: CASRLDRDGSEQYF. The full variable domain, rest sourced from reference TRBV19 and TRBJ2-7, is DGGITQSPKYLFRKEGQNVTLSCEQNLNHDAMYWYRQDPGQGLRLIYYSQIVNDFQKGDIAEGYSVSREKKESFPLTVTSAQKNPTAFYLCASRLDRDGSEQYFGPGTRLTVT.

V is TRBV5-1 and J is TRBJ1-5; 7 positions match TRBD1. J lost 4 bases, V lost 3 bases, and 7 bases had no gene match. The germline V gene has CDR1 SGHRS and CDR2 YFSETQ. The CDR3 length is 15 residues. The chain's CDR3 is CASSSNPGQNQPQHF. The CDR3 DNA is TGCGCCAGCAGCTCGAATCCGGGACAGAATCAGCCCCAGCATTTT.

This sequence joins TRBV11-2 and TRBJ1-3, with a tentative D call TRBD1 (5 bases). Trimming pared 5 bases from V and 1 base from J, leaving 9 bases between. This CDR3 comprises 14 residues. Germline CDR1 SGHAT, CDR2 FQNNGV. CDR3 sequence: CASSEQGSGNTIYF. The CDR3 DNA follows: TGTGCCAGCAGCGAGCAGGGTTCTGGAAACACCATATATTTT.

CDR3 in DNA: TGTGCCAGCAGCCCTACCCCGCGGCCCGCCGGGGAGCTGTTTTTT. Translating it yields CASSPTPRPAGELFF. V gene TRBV7-2 combines with J gene TRBJ2-2; no clear D gene. Germline CDR1 SGHTA, CDR2 FQGNSA. The CDR3 has 15 amino acids. Trimming took off 5 bases at V and 6 bases at J, with 16 bases between the two ends.

This clone appeared once. This sequence joins TRBV11-2 and TRBJ2-2; 9 positions agree with TRBD1. There are 18 residues in the CDR3. CDR1 and CDR2 (germline): SGHAT, FQNNGV. J lost 6 bases, V lost 3 bases, and 14 bases had no gene match. The CDR3 loop is CASSLDAGRQGVPGELFF. CDR3 coding DNA: TGTGCCAGCAGCTTGGATGCCGGGAGACAGGGGGTGCCCGGGGAGCTGTTTTTT.

The chain has TRBV6-5 and TRBJ2-7, with a weak D call TRBD1 (6 bases). In germline, CDR1 is MNHEY, CDR2 SVGAGI. The CDR3 runs to 14 residues. Deletions cut 1 base from V and 2 bases from J, with 9 bases between. This chain's CDR3 is CASSYLGGPYEQYF. CDR3 coding DNA: TGTGCCAGCAGTTACTTAGGGGGTCCCTACGAGCAGTACTTC.

With respect to this clone: Relative to the germline gene, one junction end is altered; a read error may explain this. The chain recombines TRBV7-6 with TRBJ2-2; 8 bases align to TRBD2. Germline V gives CDR1 SGHVS, CDR2 FNYEAQ. The CDR3 runs to 15 residues. The CDR3 sequence is CASNLAGSRVGELFF. CDR3 in DNA: TGTGCCAGCAACTTAGCGGGAAGTCGTGTCGGGGAGCTGTTTTTT.